This T cell receptor beta chain was sequenced in a study of Ad26.COV2.S vaccination and SARS-CoV-2 variants. Treatment specified: 19 received Ad26.COV2.S at low or high dose, single or two shots; five or six received placebo; per-sample allocation not given. Sample collection was performed on day 63 after the first vaccine or placebo injection. It was an adult aged 18-55 years in Boston who was the donor. The CDR3 loop spans 14 amino acids. Germline V gives CDR1 SGHRS, CDR2 YFSETQ. V dropped 5 bases and J dropped 6 bases, with 18 bases sitting between them. Some clones are missing from TCRdb's copy, which holds only in-frame ones; the method was immunoSEQ multiplex PCR. Of 350,000 to 600,000 clones detected, roughly 87% appear once; the ten largest clones hold about 1.7%.

The chain couples TRBV5-1 to TRBJ2-7, with D perhaps being TRBD1 or TRBD2 (5 bases each). Material: peripheral blood, obtained in a trial of Ad26.COV2.S vaccine versus placebo. This TCR was sampled from a person between 18 and 65 years old who received the Ad26.COV2.S COVID-19 vaccine or a placebo. The CDR3, as DNA: TGCGCCAGCAGTCGGAGGCAGGGAGAAAGCGAGCAGTACTTC. Its translation: CASSRRQGESEQYF. Filled out from reference TRBV5-1 and TRBJ2-7, the complete variable domain reads KAGVTQTPRYLIKTRGQQVTLSCSPISGHRSVSWYQQTPGQGLQFLFEYFSETQRNKGNFPGRFSGRQFSNSRSEMNVSTLELGDSALYLCASSRRQGESEQYFGPGTRLTVT.